The source of this T cell receptor beta chain is a study of post-analysis software for immune sequencing data. Overall study: The disease courses spanned relapsing-remitting, secondary progressive and progressive-relapsing forms of multiple sclerosis. The study's findings and limits: People with multiple sclerosis had a significantly lower normalized Chao1 diversity than controls did. Strong co-clustering by F measure linked samples that shared a preparation batch. Among five TRBV segments more frequent in patients than controls were TRBV5-6, TRBV5-1 and TRBV20-1.

CDR1 is SGHVS and CDR2 is FQNEAQ in the germline V gene. This CDR3 spans 16 amino acids. TCR beta cDNA libraries included unique molecular identifiers. Input amounts of 1 to 10 million T cells were used. These gave around 500,000 cDNA molecules, so each molecule approximated one T cell. TCRdb re-derived calls from the PCR reads in MiXCR, one entry per CDR3 protein. The sample holds 500,000 to 600,000 distinct CDR3 sequences, 44% seen once. This clonotype was seen only a few times. What it recognizes is unknown. At one of its ends the junction is not consistent with the germline gene, which may arise from a read error.

V gene TRBV7-8 combines with J gene TRBJ1-2; possibly TRBD1 for D (5 bases). Sequenced material: blood. The sequence was collected from a girl aged 10 to 17 with multiple sclerosis. The CDR3 DNA sequence: TGTGCCAGCAGTTTAGGGGAGGAAGTCGCTAACTATGGCTACACCTTC. Encoded protein: CASSLGEEVANYGYTF.